This T cell receptor beta chain was documented in a study of T cells after yellow fever vaccination. The study's findings and limits: Clonotypes shared by both compartments, CD4 and CD8, made up a small share. Repertoires obtained by FACS sorting could include abundant clonotypes that entered as contaminants from the bulk population. Most primary-vaccination clones recurred post-booster (roughly 96% CD4, about 90% CD8).

CDR1 and CDR2 from the germline V gene are SGHTA and FQGNSA. The CDR3 has 16 residues. V dropped 6 bases and J dropped 2 bases, with 20 bases sitting between them. It was through 5'RACE template switching that TCR cDNA was made, with a universal primer site and UMIs added. TCRdb passed the 5' RACE reads through MiXCR, listing each CDR3 protein once. This sample has 300,000 to 400,000 distinct CDR3 sequences, with around 4.1% found just once. This clonotype has just a few counts. Its antigen is not identified. The TCR was taken from a man aged 18 to 30 who received the YFV17D yellow fever vaccine. This chain joins TRBV7-2 and TRBJ2-7; D may be TRBD2 (6 bases). The sequencing here drew on PBMCs, taken 5 days after the yellow fever booster vaccination. The CDR3 bases are TGTGCCAGCAGTCTACCCGGGGGTTACCTCGCCTACGAGCAGTACTTC. The encoded protein is CASSLPGGYLAYEQYF.